The 7 T cell receptor beta chains below come from one sample, sequenced in a study of blood T cell repertoires in COVID-19. TCRdb's table, derived via immunoSEQ multiplex PCR, lists solely in-frame clones and lacks some. The data hold around 300,000 clones, with approximately 88% observed a single time. The sample taken for sequencing was peripheral blood. Every receptor here comes from a woman between 50 and 59 years old with active or convalescent COVID-19.

The V call is TRBV29-1, the J call TRBJ1-6, with D possibly TRBD1 on 5 matching bases. This CDR3 spans 12 amino acids. Trimming took off 4 bases at V and 7 bases at J, with 8 bases between the two ends. Germline V lookup: CDR1 SQVTM, CDR2 ANQGSEA. CDR3 loop: CSVGGGNSPLHF. CDR3 coding DNA: TGCAGCGTTGGGGGCGGAAATTCACCCCTCCACTTT.

V gene TRBV11-2 combines with J gene TRBJ1-1; TRBD1 agrees at 8 bases. Germline CDR1 and CDR2: SGHAT and FQNNGV. The CDR3 covers 14 residues. V lost 3 bases and J lost 5; bases outside the gene matches: 5. CDR3 bases: TGTGCCAGCAGCTTTGACAGGGGACGGACTGAAGCTTTCTTT. This gives the protein CASSFDRGRTEAFF.

A word on this clone: The same CDR3 can be traced to other DNA sequences in this sample. V gene TRBV7-8 combines with J gene TRBJ2-3; D gene ambiguous. Trimming cost V 3 bases and J 0 bases, with 7 bases left between them. Germline V gene data show CDR1 as SGHVS and CDR2 as FQNEAQ. The CDR3 totals 14 residues. The CDR3 sequence: CASSFGGSTDTQYF. The CDR3 bases are TGTGCCAGCAGCTTTGGCGGTAGCACAGATACGCAGTATTTT.

The chain carries TRBV28 and TRBJ1-2; TRBD1 matches 7 bases. V dropped 3 bases and J dropped 8; count of bases not matched to a gene: 6. CDR3 size: 13 residues. CDR1 and CDR2 from the germline V gene are MDHEN and SYDVKM. In DNA, the CDR3 is TGTGCCAGCAGTTTGAAGGACAGGTTCGGCTACACCTTC. This gives the protein CASSLKDRFGYTF.

The chain joins TRBV4-2 to TRBJ2-1; the match to TRBD1 covers 7 bases. The germline V gene encodes CDR1 LGHNA and CDR2 YNFKEQ. Losses at the gene ends were 3 bases for V and 2 bases for J; bases not matched to a gene: 4. The CDR3 covers 15 residues. The DNA of the CDR3 is TGTGCCAGCAGCCAGTTGACAGGGCCCTACAATGAGCAGTTCTTC. Protein sequence: CASSQLTGPYNEQFF.

Worth noting for this clone: This specimen includes other DNA sequences encoding the same CDR3. The J gene is TRBJ2-1, the V gene TRBV27, with 11 bases aligning to TRBD2. The trim removed 5 bases at V and 5 bases at J, leaving 5 bases unmatched. Germline CDR1 reads MNHEY; CDR2 reads SMNVEV (reference sequence). The CDR3 extends over 15 amino acids. Here the CDR3 DNA reads TGTGCCAGCAGTCCCGGGACTAGCGGAAACAATGAGCAGTTCTTC. Amino acid sequence: CASSPGTSGNNEQFF.

Comments on this clone: In the same sample, other DNA sequences code for this CDR3. The rearrangement links TRBV27 to TRBJ2-7, with 7 bases aligning to TRBD2. The CDR3 consists of 13 residues. After removal of 3 bases from V and 4 bases from J, the junction contained 3 bases not matched to a gene. The germline V gene has CDR1 MNHEY and CDR2 SMNVEV (reference sequence). The CDR3 region is CASSFGGSYEQYF. The CDR3 bases are TGTGCCAGCAGTTTCGGCGGGAGTTACGAGCAGTACTTC.